The 7 T cell receptor beta chains given below trace back to one sample, sequenced in a study of technical replicates of blood from a few donors. Measured with immunoSEQ multiplex PCR; TCRdb has only the in-frame clones, and not every one. Of around 49,000 clones in the sample, around 95% were seen once. What was sequenced was T cells isolated from PBMCs. The receptors here all came from a human donor in good health.

This clone occurred once. The chain combines TRBV5-1 with TRBJ2-7; TRBD2 might be the D (5 bases). Germline lookup yields CDR1 SGHRS and CDR2 YFSETQ. The V and J ends lost 4 bases and 2 bases respectively, with 7 bases between them. The CDR3 totals 12 residues. The CDR3 is CASSHGAYEQYF. CDR3 DNA: TGCGCCAGCAGCCACGGGGCCTACGAGCAGTACTTC.

The V gene is TRBV30, the J gene TRBJ2-7; D gene uncertain. V was trimmed by 4 bases and J by 1 base, leaving 8 bases between them. This CDR3 region has 12 residues. The germline CDR1 and CDR2 sequences are GTSNPN and SVGIG (reference sequence). The CDR3 protein is CAWNSVSYEQYF. In nucleotides, the CDR3 is TGTGCCTGGAATAGTGTTTCCTACGAGCAGTACTTC.

The CDR3 DNA follows: TGCGCCAGCAGTGACCGGTACTCTGGAAACACCATATATTTT. Translated, it gives CASSDRYSGNTIYF. This chain joins TRBV10-2 and TRBJ1-3; D gene uncertain. Germline V gives CDR1 WSHSY, CDR2 SAAADI. V was cut by 3 bases and J by 0 bases, with 6 bases left in between. The CDR3 consists of 14 residues.

The rearrangement uses TRBV25-1 and TRBJ2-1, with TRBD2 matching 7 bases. The CDR3 extends over 15 amino acids. Unmatched junction bases numbered 1, after V lost 2 bases and J lost 0 bases. CDR1 and CDR2 from the germline V gene are MGHDK and SYGVNS. As DNA, the CDR3 is TGTGCCAGCAGTGAAGGACTAGGCTCCTACAATGAGCAGTTCTTC. This translates into CASSEGLGSYNEQFF.

CDR3 sequence reads: CAISEYGGEQPQHF. CDR3 DNA sequence: TGTGCCATCAGTGAGTACGGGGGAGAGCAGCCCCAGCATTTT. The chain recombines TRBV10-3 with TRBJ1-5, with TRBD1 as a possible D gene (5 bases). From germline, CDR1 is ENHRY and CDR2 SYGVKD. V shed 1 base and J shed 7 bases, with 11 bases lying between them. There are 14 residues in the CDR3.

This clone was seen only once. The J gene is TRBJ2-7, the V gene TRBV27; tentatively, D is TRBD1 (6 bases). CDR3 length equals 14 residues. Trimming cost V 5 bases and J 2 bases, with 13 bases left between them. Germline CDR1 is MNHEY and CDR2 is SMNVEV (reference sequence). The CDR3 DNA reads TGTGCCAGCAGTGGGACACAACTTACCTACGAGCAGTACTTC. Protein: CASSGTQLTYEQYF.

V usage is TRBV27 and J usage is TRBJ2-1; TRBD1 matches at 8 bases. The CDR3 covers 15 residues. Germline assignment: CDR1 MNHEY and CDR2 SMNVEV (reference sequence). V was clipped by 5 bases and J by 8 bases; unmatched bases: 11. CDR3 sequence: CASSLQRTGYDEQFF. The CDR3 coding sequence is TGTGCCAGCAGTCTCCAACGGACAGGGTACGATGAGCAGTTCTTC.